A selection of T cell receptor beta chains follows, all from one sample in a study of post-analysis software for immune sequencing data. From the PCR reads, TCRdb called clonotypes with MiXCR, one entry per CDR3 protein. The top ten clones hold 6% to 9% of a sample with 350,000 to 500,000 distinct CDR3 sequences, about 40% of them seen once. Sample: blood. The receptors were sampled from a girl aged 2-15 years with multiple sclerosis. Each CDR3 is given with its conserved first and last residue. D genes are given only for firm matches. Some rows mark clone size as missing; the rest say once, few, many or name a class of expanded clone.

V gene	D gene	J gene	clone size	CDR3 protein	CDR3 DNA
TRBV20-1	TRBD2	TRBJ2-5	few	CSARATSGGAETQYF	TGCAGTGCTAGAGCGACTAGCGGGGGGGCTGAGACCCAGTACTTC
TRBV4-1	TRBD2	TRBJ2-3	-	CASSQALTSGRSDTQYF	TGCGCCAGCAGCCAAGCATTGACTAGCGGGAGGTCAGATACGCAGTATTTT
TRBV27	-	TRBJ2-7	-	CASSWRDATHEQYF	TGTGCCAGCAGCTGGAGGGACGCAACCCACGAGCAGTACTTC
TRBV7-2	-	TRBJ2-5	-	CASSSPWTQGQETQYF	TGTGCCAGCAGCTCCCCTTGGACTCAAGGTCAAGAGACCCAGTACTTC
TRBV6-5	TRBD1	TRBJ2-3	few	CASSVQGGTDTQYF	TGTGCCAGCAGTGTACAGGGGGGCACAGATACGCAGTATTTT
TRBV6-5	TRBD1	TRBJ1-1	few	CASSYGRGQGPVPVNTEAFF	TGTGCCAGCAGTTACGGTCGTGGACAGGGGCCAGTACCGGTGAACACTGAAGCTTTCTTT
TRBV12-3/TRBV12-4	-	TRBJ1-1	-	CASSLWDTNTEAFF	TGTGCCAGCAGTTTATGGGACACCAACACTGAAGCTTTCTTT
TRBV28	-	TRBJ2-4	few	CASSPSGRGGIQYF	TGTGCCAGCAGCCCCAGCGGCAGGGGCGGCATTCAGTACTTC
TRBV4-1	-	TRBJ2-1	few	CASSQDRGAGIPYYEQFF	TGCGCCAGCAGCCAAGATCGGGGGGCGGGGATACCCTACTATGAGCAGTTCTTC
TRBV20-1	TRBD1	TRBJ2-7	-	CSARVPTGDSYEQYF	TGCAGTGCTAGAGTCCCCACAGGGGACTCCTACGAGCAGTACTTC
TRBV15	-	TRBJ1-6	-	CATSPYRVSPLHF	TGTGCCACCAGCCCGTACAGAGTTTCACCCCTCCACTTT
TRBV9	-	TRBJ2-3	-	CASSVFGTDTQYF	TGTGCCAGCAGCGTCTTCGGGACAGATACGCAGTATTTT
TRBV6-5	-	TRBJ1-1	-	CASSYSHGRADTEAFF	TGTGCCAGCAGTTACTCACATGGCAGGGCGGACACTGAAGCTTTCTTT
TRBV4-3	-	TRBJ2-7	-	CASSQGTRSSYEQYF	TGCGCCAGCAGCCAAGGGACCCGGAGCTCCTACGAGCAGTACTTC
TRBV7-9	-	TRBJ1-6	-	CASSPPGRYNSPLHF	TGTGCCAGCAGCCCACCAGGGAGGTATAATTCACCCCTCCACTTT
TRBV20-1	-	TRBJ2-5	-	CSASHRLVRETQYF	TGCAGTGCTAGTCACCGACTAGTTAGAGAGACCCAGTACTTC
TRBV2	TRBD1	TRBJ2-5	-	CASEPQDREQETQYF	TGTGCCAGTGAGCCCCAAGACAGGGAACAGGAGACCCAGTACTTC
TRBV6-5	TRBD1	TRBJ1-4	-	CASSTGTAHEKLFF	TGTGCCAGCAGTACCGGGACAGCGCATGAAAAACTGTTTTTT
TRBV20-1	-	TRBJ2-5	few	CSARGHYQGETQYF	TGCAGTGCTAGGGGACACTACCAGGGGGAGACCCAGTACTTC
TRBV20-1	TRBD2	TRBJ2-3	-	CSARGGGTSTDTQYF	TGCAGTGCTAGAGGGGGGGGTACTAGCACAGATACGCAGTATTTT